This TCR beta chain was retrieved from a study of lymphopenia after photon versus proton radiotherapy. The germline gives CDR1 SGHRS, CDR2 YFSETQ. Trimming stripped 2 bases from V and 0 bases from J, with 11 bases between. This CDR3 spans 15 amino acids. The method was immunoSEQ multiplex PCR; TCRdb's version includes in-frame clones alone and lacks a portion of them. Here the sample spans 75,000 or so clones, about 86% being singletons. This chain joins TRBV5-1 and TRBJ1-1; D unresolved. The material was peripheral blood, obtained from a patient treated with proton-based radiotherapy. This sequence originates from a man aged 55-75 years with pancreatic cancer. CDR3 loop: CASSLRERLNTEAFF. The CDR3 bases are TGCGCCAGCAGCTTAAGGGAACGCCTGAACACTGAAGCTTTCTTT.